Below are 29 T cell receptor beta chains sequenced from a single sample in a study of patients and donors after allogeneic stem cell transplantation. TCRdb re-analysed the RT-PCR reads in MiXCR, keeping a single row per CDR3 protein. The data contain 390,000 or so distinct CDR3 sequences, roughly 17% of them seen just once; the ten biggest clones take up just over 7%. Material: blood, either unsorted or a sorted T cell fraction (not recorded which). These receptors all come from a human donor who was either an allogeneic HSCT recipient or a stem cell or donor lymphocyte infusion donor (not recorded which). It is not recorded whose cells these are; they may come from a transplant donor.

Many counts were recorded for this clonotype. The chain links TRBV5-1 to TRBJ2-5, with no clear D. The germline gives CDR1 SGHRS, CDR2 YFSETQ. This CDR3 region has 13 residues. The V end lost 6 bases, the J end lost 1 base, and 10 bases lay between the germline ends. This CDR3 is CASTAQLQETQYF. The DNA of the CDR3 is TGCGCCAGCACCGCGCAGCTCCAAGAGACCCAGTACTTC.

The chain recombines TRBV7-2 with TRBJ2-5; D is perhaps TRBD1 (5 bases). The CDR3 length is 16 residues. The germline V gene encodes CDR1 SGHTA and CDR2 FQGNSA. V dropped 3 bases and J dropped 3 bases, with 17 bases sitting between them. The CDR3 protein is CASSFGSRTGEETQYF. CDR3 DNA sequence: TGTGCCAGCAGCTTCGGGTCGAGAACAGGAGAAGAGACCCAGTACTTC.

The V and J genes are TRBV19 and TRBJ2-7, with 7 bases identical to TRBD2. There are 15 residues in the CDR3. Germline values: CDR1 LNHDA, CDR2 SQIVND (reference sequence). V lost 3 bases and J lost 4; bases outside the gene matches: 9. The CDR3 DNA follows: TGTGCCAGTAGTATGTTCGGGGAGGGCCGGTACGAGCAGTACTTC. Its protein product is CASSMFGEGRYEQYF. The complete variable domain, with remaining parts taken from reference TRBV19 and TRBJ2-7, reads DGGITQSPKYLFRKEGQNVTLSCEQNLNHDAMYWYRQDPGQGLRLIYYSQIVNDFQKGDIAEGYSVSREKKESFPLTVTSAQKNPTAFYLCASSMFGEGRYEQYFGPGTRLTVT.

In its sample, this clonotype was seen a few times. The chain has TRBV5-1 and TRBJ1-1; perhaps TRBD1 as D (6 bases). Trimming shortened V by 4 bases and J by 2 bases, and 21 bases separated the two germline ends. This CDR3 contains 17 residues. Germline V gene sequence: CDR1 SGHRS, CDR2 YFSETQ. In DNA, the CDR3 is TGCGCCAGCAGCCCCACCGGGGGGCATACAGTTAACACTGAAGCTTTCTTT. Its translation: CASSPTGGHTVNTEAFF.

In this sample, this clonotype turned up a few times. The chain has TRBV20-1 and TRBJ2-2, with D possibly TRBD1 on 5 matching bases. CDR3 length: 15 residues. V gave up 2 bases and J gave up 2 bases, with 12 bases separating them. Germline V gives CDR1 DFQATT, CDR2 SNEGSKA (reference sequence). The CDR3 DNA is TGCAGTGCTAGAAATGGGGCTACCAACACCGGGGAGCTGTTTTTT. This encodes CSARNGATNTGELFF.

This clonotype was seen only a few times. The chain uses TRBV15 and TRBJ1-4; 7 bases match TRBD1. The CDR3 runs 13 residues. From germline, CDR1 is LNHNV and CDR2 YYDKDF (reference sequence). The ends lost 7 bases at V and 7 bases at J; junction bases unmatched: 6. The CDR3: CATNTGVGEKLFF. Written as DNA, the CDR3 is TGTGCCACCAACACAGGGGTTGGTGAAAAACTGTTTTTT.

The rearrangement links TRBV5-5 to TRBJ2-7, with TRBD1 as a possible D gene (5 bases). Germline V gene sequence: CDR1 SGHKS, CDR2 YYEKEE (reference sequence). Deletions cut 0 bases from V and 4 bases from J, with 14 bases between. CDR3 size: 15 residues. In DNA, the CDR3 is TGTGCCAGCAGCTTGGTTCCGGCAGGGTTGTACGAGCAGTACTTC. As protein: CASSLVPAGLYEQYF.

V gene TRBV11-1 combines with J gene TRBJ1-2; 7 bases match TRBD1. V shed 4 bases, J shed 0 bases, and the junction held 14 bases outside the gene matches. The CDR3 runs 18 residues. In germline, CDR1 is SGHAT, CDR2 FQDESV (reference sequence). Written as DNA, the CDR3 is TGTGCCAGCAGCTCTCTAACCACTGACAGGGTAGCTAACTATGGCTACACCTTC. This encodes CASSSLTTDRVANYGYTF.

This clonotype has a count of ten or more. The chain has TRBV5-1 and TRBJ2-5; D remains ambiguous. Germline-derived CDR1 and CDR2 are SGHRS and YFSETQ. The CDR3 has 13 amino acids. The germline V and J ends were trimmed by 3 bases and 2 bases, with 8 bases remaining between them. As DNA, the CDR3 is TGCGCCAGCAGCTCCTCCCCACAAGAGACCCAGTACTTC. Translating it yields CASSSSPQETQYF.

V is TRBV6-5 and J is TRBJ2-5; tentative D call: TRBD1 (5 bases). CDR1 and CDR2 from the germline V gene are MNHEY and SVGAGI. Trimming took off 0 bases at V and 5 bases at J, with 10 bases between the two ends. There are 14 residues in the CDR3. The CDR3 DNA follows: TGTGCCAGCAGTTACTCGAAGGGGCAGGAGACCCAGTACTTC. Amino acid sequence: CASSYSKGQETQYF.

This clonotype was counted at least ten times. The chain couples TRBV12-3 or TRBV12-4 to TRBJ1-2; D not certain. Trimming pared 4 bases from V and 4 bases from J, leaving 10 bases between. The CDR3 length is 13 residues. CDR3 sequence (DNA): TGTGCCAGCAGTTCTAAGGGTGTCTATGGCTACACCTTC. It encodes CASSSKGVYGYTF.

This clonotype turned up a few times. The V and J genes are TRBV20-1 and TRBJ1-1; D is unresolved. Per the germline V gene, CDR1 is DFQATT and CDR2 is SNEGSKA (reference sequence). Trimming pared 0 bases from V and 7 bases from J, leaving 21 bases between. The CDR3 covers 16 residues. CDR3 coding DNA: TGCAGTGCTAGAGATCCCCAGAAGAGAGTTTTCCTTGAAGCTTTCTTT. It codes for CSARDPQKRVFLEAFF.

The V call is TRBV21-1, the J call TRBJ2-7; TRBD2 is the table's D call, not checked against the DNA. TRBV21-1 represents a pseudogene. This CDR3 has 17 amino acids. CDR3 DNA sequence: TGTGCCAGCAGCAGAGGGACTAGCGGGAGGGCCGGCTACGAGCAGTACTTC. This codes for CASSRGTSGRAGYEQYF.

This clonotype has only a few counts. The V and J genes are TRBV19 and TRBJ2-1, with a weak D call TRBD2 (6 bases). The CDR3 consists of 14 residues. Germline V gene sequence: CDR1 LNHDA, CDR2 SQIVND (reference sequence). V lost 5 bases, J lost 2 bases, and 10 bases lay in between. This CDR3 reads CASSVRTTYNEQFF. The CDR3 region has the DNA TGTGCCAGTAGTGTACGGACTACCTACAATGAGCAGTTCTTC.

This sequence joins TRBV19 and TRBJ2-5, with D uncertain. The CDR3 length is 18 residues. With 5 bases removed from V and 0 bases from J, the gap between germline ends came to 22 bases. Per the germline V gene, CDR1 is LNHDA and CDR2 is SQIVND (reference sequence). CDR3 nucleotides: TGTGCCAGTAGTCGGCCCCGGGCGGCGGACGAATACCAAGAGACCCAGTACTTC. Amino acid sequence: CASSRPRAADEYQETQYF.

The gene calls are TRBV7-9 and TRBJ1-1; D not certain. CDR1 is SEHNR and CDR2 is FQNEAQ in the germline V gene (reference sequence). The CDR3 extends over 14 amino acids. V was clipped by 5 bases and J by 8 bases, with 18 bases between them. The CDR3 DNA sequence: TGTGCCAGCAGCGCCCGGGCCTCAAGATCCGAAGCTTTCTTT. This encodes CASSARASRSEAFF.

J is TRBJ2-5 and V is TRBV18; 9 positions match TRBD1. CDR3 length equals 15 residues. V dropped 3 bases and J dropped 2; count of bases not matched to a gene: 4. Germline V gives CDR1 KGHSH, CDR2 LQKENI. The CDR3 loop is CASSPTGGYQETQYF. The DNA for the CDR3 is TGTGCCAGCTCACCGACAGGGGGTTATCAAGAGACCCAGTACTTC.

This chain uses TRBV5-1 with TRBJ2-4; 9 bases are shared with TRBD2. Germline V gene sequence: CDR1 SGHRS, CDR2 YFSETQ. The CDR3 extends over 16 amino acids. The V and J ends lost 0 bases and 1 base, in that order; junction bases with no gene match: 2. DNA for the CDR3: TGCGCCAGCAGCTTGGTGGCGGGAGGGGCCAAAAACATTCAGTACTTC. Its protein is CASSLVAGGAKNIQYF.

The chain employs TRBV6-2 or TRBV6-3 and TRBJ2-1; perhaps TRBD1 as D (5 bases). Trimming took 5 bases from V and 0 from J, leaving 11 bases between them. From germline, CDR1 is MNHEY and CDR2 SVGEGT. This CDR3 is 15 amino acids long. CDR3 loop: CASSTRAHSYNEQFF. CDR3 DNA sequence: TGTGCCAGCAGTACCAGGGCGCACTCCTACAATGAGCAGTTCTTC.

The CDR3 DNA sequence: TGTGCCAGTAGTACGGGGGTTTTATCACCCCTCCACTTT. Translation: CASSTGVLSPLHF. V is TRBV19 and J is TRBJ1-6; weak D call: TRBD1 (5 bases). Trimming stripped 4 bases from V and 10 bases from J, with 11 bases between. The CDR3 has 13 amino acids. Germline values: CDR1 LNHDA, CDR2 SQIVND (reference sequence).

In its sample, this clonotype was seen a few times. The gene calls are TRBV7-3 and TRBJ1-1; a weak D match, TRBD1 (5 bases). V was shortened by 5 bases and J by 3 bases, with 13 bases between the two germline ends. The CDR3 sequence is 14 residues long. Germline assignment: CDR1 SGHTA and CDR2 FQGTGA. CDR3 sequence: CASSAGGFDTEAFF. The CDR3 DNA reads as TGTGCCAGCAGCGCGGGGGGTTTCGACACTGAAGCTTTCTTT. Drawing the rest from reference TRBV7-3 and TRBJ1-1, the complete variable domain is GAGVSQTPSNKVTEKGKYVELRCDPISGHTALYWYRQSLGQGPEFLIYFQGTGAADDSGLPNDRFFAVRPEGSVSTLKIQRTERGDSAVYLCASSAGGFDTEAFFGQGTRLTVV.

V gene TRBV12-3 or TRBV12-4 combines with J gene TRBJ1-6; D perhaps matches TRBD1 (5 bases). V was shortened by 2 bases and J by 10 bases, with 12 bases between the two germline ends. The CDR3 sequence is 14 residues long. CDR3 in DNA: TGTGCCAGCAGTTTAAGGGACCGGAGCTCACCCCTCCACTTT. Protein product: CASSLRDRSSPLHF.

The rearrangement links TRBV12-3 or TRBV12-4 to TRBJ2-7, with 9 bases matching TRBD2. This CDR3 has 16 amino acids. The ends lost 1 base at V and 3 bases at J; junction bases unmatched: 7. This chain's CDR3 is CASSLGERGVNYEQYF. The CDR3 nucleotides read TGTGCCAGCAGTTTAGGGGAGCGGGGGGTAAACTACGAGCAGTACTTC.

This clonotype was observed at least ten times. The chain is built from TRBV25-1 and TRBJ1-1, with D possibly being TRBD1 (6 bases). Trimming left V 1 base short and J 5 bases short, with 14 bases between. The CDR3 totals 15 residues. Germline V gene sequence: CDR1 MGHDK, CDR2 SYGVNS. The CDR3 sequence: CASSESARGYTEAFF. CDR3 sequence (DNA): TGTGCCAGCAGTGAATCGGCCAGGGGATATACTGAAGCTTTCTTT.

The sample holds a few counts of this clonotype. This chain links TRBV21-1 with TRBJ2-2; TRBD1, the table's D call, was not compared with the DNA. TRBV21-1 is reported as a pseudogene. The CDR3 sequence is 17 residues long. The CDR3: CASIVVQGGVDTGELFF. CDR3 bases: TGTGCCAGCATCGTGGTACAGGGGGGAGTCGACACCGGGGAGCTGTTTTTT.

There are many counts of this clonotype. V usage is TRBV25-1 and J usage is TRBJ2-3; the match to TRBD2 covers 10 bases. V shed 4 bases and J 4 bases; nucleotides not matched to a gene: 5. Germline V CDR1 and CDR2: MGHDK, SYGVNS. The CDR3 is 15 amino acids. The CDR3 sequence: CASSVLAGVSDTQYF. The DNA for the CDR3 is TGTGCCAGCAGTGTTCTAGCGGGAGTATCAGATACGCAGTATTTT.

This clonotype has a handful of counts. This chain connects TRBV6-2 or TRBV6-3 to TRBJ2-4; 8 bases line up with TRBD2. The V and J ends lost 6 bases and 0 bases, in that order; junction bases with no gene match: 13. Germline V gene sequence: CDR1 MNHEY, CDR2 SVGEGT. The CDR3 contains 18 residues. The CDR3 region has the DNA TGTGCCAGCAGAAACACGCCCCCGGGGGGGAAAGCCAAAAACATTCAGTACTTC. Amino acids: CASRNTPPGGKAKNIQYF.

This clonotype came up a few times. The chain carries TRBV10-3 and TRBJ2-2; unclear D gene. Trimming left V 2 bases short and J 6 bases short, with 7 bases between. Germline V gene data show CDR1 as ENHRY and CDR2 as SYGVKD. The CDR3 has 13 residues. CDR3 region: CAISERASGELFF. DNA of the CDR3: TGTGCCATCAGTGAGCGGGCCTCCGGGGAGCTGTTTTTT.

The table lists this clonotype with a count of one. A read error may produce the germline difference seen at one junction end. The genes are TRBV6-5 and TRBJ2-7; the match to TRBD2 covers 8 bases. The CDR3 has 14 residues. The germline V gene has CDR1 MNHEY and CDR2 SVGAGI. For the CDR3, the DNA is TGTGCCAGCAGTTACTCGCGGGGGGCCTACGAGAAGTACTTC. Its translation: CASSYSRGAYEKYF.